This TCR beta chain comes out of a study of cytomegalovirus exposure and HLA in healthy donors. General observations from the study: It was taken for granted in presence/absence analyses that sequencing depth across donors was roughly uniform.

Remarks on this clone: Its matching antigen is unknown.

The CDR3 is 14 residues long. The germline V gene encodes CDR1 SGHRS and CDR2 YFSETQ. V was pared by 3 bases and J by 15 bases, with 15 bases of the junction left unmatched. PCR employed 60 Vbeta and 13 Jbeta primers. Sequencing was performed with immunoSEQ multiplex PCR; in TCRdb, only in-frame clones are kept and a portion is missing. This table has 50,000 or so clones, 55% to 85% appearing once. The clonotype originates from a woman aged 45-65 years in good health and CMV-seronegative. The V call is TRBV5-1, the J call TRBJ2-1; 7 nucleotides match TRBD1. Sequencing input: PBMCs. CDR3 amino acids: CASSWDSPYTDPFF. CDR3 DNA sequence: TGCGCCAGCAGCTGGGACAGCCCCTACACTGACCCGTTCTTC. Variable domain in full (rest from reference TRBV5-1 and TRBJ2-1): KAGVTQTPRYLIKTRGQQVTLSCSPISGHRSVSWYQQTPGQGLQFLFEYFSETQRNKGNFPGRFSGRQFSNSRSEMNVSTLELGDSALYLCASSWDSPYTDPFFGPGTRLTVL.